The present entry profiles one T cell receptor (beta chain) with its context. Antigen specificity is unknown. V lost 2 bases and J lost 13; bases outside the gene matches: 3. From germline, CDR1 is SGHDT and CDR2 YYEEEE. This CDR3 has 10 residues. This record belongs to a study of cytomegalovirus exposure and HLA in healthy donors. Notes on the study in general: The likely explanation for a cluster of highly shared sequence variants was sequencing artifact.

Use of 60 Vbeta and 13 Jbeta primers characterized the PCR. Assay: immunoSEQ multiplex PCR; the TCRdb copy retains only in-frame clones and omits some. The repertoire holds 140,000 or so clones, 80% seen once, with under 6% in the top ten. The rearrangement joins TRBV5-6 to TRBJ2-7, with 7 bases aligning to TRBD1. The specimen sequenced was PBMCs. The source is a man in his forties in good health and CMV-seronegative. CDR3 in amino acids: CASSLTGEYF. Written as DNA, the CDR3 is TGTGCCAGCAGCTTAACAGGGGAATACTTC.